One and the same sample provided the 10 T cell receptor beta chains below, sequenced in a study of blood T cells in healthy people across ages. Using a J-beta primer mix together with a sample-barcoded 5' primer, a second PCR was run for roughly 7 to 12 cycles. TCRdb fed the 5' RACE reads into MiXCR, producing one record per CDR3 protein. The sample carries about 970,000 distinct CDR3 sequences, just over 50% recorded once. The specimen was blood. The receptors derive from a woman in her sixties or seventies in good health.

The chain carries TRBV28 and TRBJ2-5, with a weak D call TRBD1 (6 bases). The germline V gene has CDR1 MDHEN and CDR2 SYDVKM. The length of the CDR3 is 15 residues. V lost 8 bases, J lost 3 bases, and 19 bases lay in between. The CDR3 protein is CASGDPQGLEETQYF. CDR3 coding DNA: TGTGCCAGCGGCGACCCACAGGGATTGGAAGAGACCCAGTACTTC.

The V and J genes are TRBV10-3 and TRBJ1-1; D unresolved. V lost 7 bases and J 1 base, leaving 10 bases between the germline ends. Germline V gene sequence: CDR1 ENHRY, CDR2 SYGVKD. This CDR3 spans 13 amino acids. CDR3 region: CAITPIGNTEAFF. The CDR3, as DNA: TGTGCCATCACCCCAATCGGGAACACTGAAGCTTTCTTT.

The chain employs TRBV9 and TRBJ2-3; 12 nucleotides line up with TRBD2. The CDR3 runs to 17 residues. The V segment lost 4 bases and the J segment 1 base; nucleotides outside the gene matches: 7. CDR1 and CDR2 from the germline V gene are SGDLS and YYNGEE. CDR3 sequence: CASSTRLAGVGTDTQYF. The CDR3 DNA sequence: TGTGCCAGCAGCACCCGACTAGCGGGAGTCGGCACAGATACGCAGTATTTT. Full variable domain (outside the CDR3, taken from reference TRBV9 and TRBJ2-3): DSGVTQTPKHLITATGQRVTLRCSPRSGDLSVYWYQQSLDQGLQFLIQYYNGEERAKGNILERFSAQQFPDLHSELNLSSLELGDSALYFCASSTRLAGVGTDTQYFGPGTRLTVL.

This clonotype was counted only a few times. The rearrangement links TRBV20-1 to TRBJ2-3; unclear D gene. This CDR3 contains 14 residues. CDR1 and CDR2 from the germline V gene are DFQATT and SNEGSKA (reference sequence). V was shortened by 6 bases and J by 2 bases, with 15 bases between the two germline ends. CDR3 nucleotide sequence: TGCAGTGCCAACCGCAACTTCTTCACAGATACGCAGTATTTT. Translated, it gives CSANRNFFTDTQYF.

The V call is TRBV20-1, the J call TRBJ2-1; D not certain. Trimming took off 3 bases at V and 0 bases at J, with 12 bases between the two ends. Germline V gives CDR1 DFQATT, CDR2 SNEGSKA (reference sequence). The CDR3 totals 15 residues. CDR3 sequence: CSASPTVGSYNEQFF. CDR3 nucleotides: TGCAGTGCTAGTCCGACGGTGGGCTCCTACAATGAGCAGTTCTTC.

This clonotype was counted a single time. The V and J genes are TRBV3-1 and TRBJ1-4; a possible D gene is TRBD1 (6 bases). Germline assignment: CDR1 LGHDT and CDR2 YNNKEL (reference sequence). The CDR3 loop spans 16 amino acids. Trimming removed 4 bases from V and 8 bases from J, with 20 bases in between. As DNA, the CDR3 is TGTGCCAGCAGCCGCTGGGGGGGCCTCAGGAGGGAAAAACTGTTTTTT. Its translation is CASSRWGGLRREKLFF.

This clonotype was observed once. The CDR3 coding sequence is TGTGCCAGCCGCCTGATAGCGGCTAGCACAGATACGCAGTATTTT. Its protein is CASRLIAASTDTQYF. The chain joins TRBV6-2 or TRBV6-3 to TRBJ2-3; D is possibly TRBD2 (6 bases). The CDR3 is made up of 15 amino acids. Germline V lookup: CDR1 MNHEY, CDR2 SVGEGT. V lost 8 bases and J 0 bases, leaving 15 bases between the germline ends.

J is TRBJ2-7 and V is TRBV29-1; 10 bases line up with TRBD1. The length of the CDR3 is 15 residues. Germline CDR1 is SQVTM and CDR2 is ANQGSEA. The ends lost 7 bases at V and 1 base at J; junction bases unmatched: 10. The CDR3 DNA sequence: TGCAGCGCCTATGGAGAGGGACAGGGGTCCTACGAGCAGTACTTC. Translated: CSAYGEGQGSYEQYF.

This clonotype was seen only a few times. This chain joins TRBV15 and TRBJ2-5, with D hard to call. The J call is uncertain, as TRBJ2-7 better fits the DNA end. Looked up from germline, CDR1 is LNHNV and CDR2 is YYDKDF (reference sequence). The CDR3 consists of 16 residues. This CDR3 reads CATSTLSGYRGYEQYF. In DNA, the CDR3 is TGTGCCACCAGCACCCTCAGTGGGTATCGTGGCTACGAGCAGTACTTC.

This chain connects TRBV20-1 to TRBJ2-3; a weak D match, TRBD2 (5 bases). The CDR3 sequence is 13 residues long. V lost 5 bases and J 2 bases, leaving 11 bases between the germline ends. Germline CDR1 reads DFQATT; CDR2 reads SNEGSKA (reference sequence). The CDR3 region is CSAQLTTTDTQYF. The DNA of the CDR3 is TGCAGTGCTCAACTGACTACCACAGATACGCAGTATTTT.